These T cell receptor beta chains were read from a single sample in a study of control samples from healthy donors and cancer patients. The method was immunoSEQ multiplex PCR; TCRdb's version includes in-frame clones alone and lacks a portion of them. There are roughly 200,000 clones in the sample; 90% to 95% occur only once, and more than 1.1% lies in the top ten. The specimen was blood. The receptors shown here come from a man between 18 and 35 years old in good health. Both conserved end residues are part of each CDR3.

v_call	j_call	cdr3_aa
TRBV19	TRBJ1-2	CASSILGDSGMNGYTF
TRBV9	TRBJ2-1	CASSVAGGGLGEQFF
TRBV9	TRBJ2-1	CASSVGQGTYNEQFF
TRBV9	TRBJ1-1	CASSVGQGAEDTEAFF
TRBV9	TRBJ1-3	CASSGRTGSGNTIYF
TRBV28	TRBJ2-3	CASSFRQGRGPDTQYF
TRBV19	TRBJ1-1	CASSIGTGRTEAFF
TRBV28	TRBJ2-6	CASSTLSGANVLTF
TRBV9	TRBJ2-2	CASSASPIMGSGELFF
TRBV5-8	TRBJ2-7	CASSFGDRQYF
TRBV30	TRBJ1-1	CAWSVLRGTEAFF
TRBV5-4	TRBJ2-3	CASSSLVGTDTQYF
TRBV9	TRBJ1-3	CASSAPWGKTGNTIYF
TRBV6-6	TRBJ1-2	CASNTDDSGYTF
TRBV6-1	TRBJ1-6	CANSEVASSYNSPLHF
TRBV18	TRBJ1-6	CASSPRRTNSPLHF
TRBV24-1	TRBJ1-5	CATSDWDQPQHF
TRBV10-3	TRBJ1-6	CAISDGGDSPLHF
TRBV29-1	TRBJ2-4	CSVGQGNIQYF
TRBV5-1	TRBJ1-1	CASSLDVAGTEAFF
TRBV6-1	TRBJ1-5	CASSEIQSRDRPQHF
TRBV5-1	TRBJ1-4	CASSWGTGGIEKLFF
TRBV2	TRBJ1-3	CASSTGLGGNTIYF
TRBV9	TRBJ2-2	CASSPTRRASRNTGELFF
TRBV7-9	TRBJ2-7	CASSLVGLAGRSSYEQYF
TRBV24-1	TRBJ2-1	CATSGPSGGALDEQFF
TRBV6-5	TRBJ1-2	CASTQDTGQGYGYTF
TRBV11-1	TRBJ2-2	CASSRNGGSDTGELFF
TRBV4-2	TRBJ2-1	CASSQTSGGTWNNEQFF
TRBV10-3	TRBJ2-2	CAISLSIQGARDTGELFF
TRBV27	TRBJ2-7	CASSFGGSYEQYF
TRBV6-4	TRBJ2-3	CASSDSAGSPQYF
TRBV7-2	TRBJ1-2	CASSLAGTGFGYTF
TRBV5-1	TRBJ2-7	CASSLAVGQGVEQYF
TRBV11-2	TRBJ1-2	CASSISDGPNYGYTF
TRBV29-1	TRBJ2-7	CSVAGTPWGQYF
TRBV27	TRBJ1-6	CASSSGQASGLHF
TRBV12-5	TRBJ2-2	CASGAPEGGESYGELFF
TRBV24-1	TRBJ2-5	CATSDSQGLETQYF
TRBV5-1	TRBJ2-3	CASSLSLAGGPSSTDTQYF
TRBV3-1/TRBV3-2	TRBJ1-2	CASSYRGGSNYGYTF
TRBV29-1	TRBJ2-1	CSVEGANSYNEQFF
TRBV15	TRBJ1-5	CATSKPPRPQHF
TRBV10-3	TRBJ1-6	CAINKEANSPLHF
TRBV12-5	TRBJ1-5	CASGSRLQQPQHF
TRBV2	TRBJ2-2	CASSEVKGQGFGGELFF
TRBV21-1	TRBJ1-5	CASFKGAGGKRSNQPQHF
TRBV18	TRBJ1-4	CASSPHSGGELFF
TRBV5-1	TRBJ2-7	CASSAGTAYEQYF
TRBV21-1	TRBJ1-2	CASSKGWGQTRANYGYTF
TRBV6-4	TRBJ1-2	CASSPGWGGYTF
TRBV5-1	TRBJ2-3	CASSLRTVQSTDTQYF
TRBV10-3	TRBJ2-7	CAISQPAAALYEQYF
TRBV25-1	TRBJ1-2	CASSESDQGSAYGYTF